The present TCR beta chain was sequenced within a study of T cells in Graves' hyperthyroidism and ophthalmopathy. This clonotype was observed many times. Its specificity is not known. Points from the study as a whole: Within blood appeared most thyroid clonotypes that had expanded above 0.001.

An absence of ophthalmopathy progression within 18 months meant stable Graves' hyperthyroidism. Clinical symptoms, serum thyroxine, TRAb, thyroid ultrasound and orbital computed tomography informed diagnoses. RNA transcripts provided the source from which TCR beta CDR3 regions were amplified. The HTBI set primed first-round TCR CDR3 RT-PCR. TCRdb passed the multiplex PCR reads through MiXCR, listing each CDR3 protein once. The table lists around 540,000 distinct CDR3 sequences, around 45% of them singletons, with roughly 8.2% in the top ten. CDR1 is SSHAT and CDR2 is FNYEAQ in the germline V gene (reference sequence). The CDR3 is 13 amino acids.

J is TRBJ1-5 and V is TRBV7-7; D gene ambiguous. This TCR was sampled from a young woman with Graves' hyperthyroidism. The material sequenced was peripheral blood or thyroid tissue (not recorded which). In nucleotides, the CDR3 is TGTGCTAGCGGCCGGGCTTTCAATCAGCCCCAGCATTTT. Encoded protein: CASGRAFNQPQHF.